This TCR beta chain was recorded in a study of blood T cell repertoires in COVID-19 (dated by TCRdb to about 2020). As for the study more broadly: Samples from collaborators originated in the United States, Italy and Spain and spanned both the acute and convalescent phases of COVID-19. The repertoires were released in a freely available public database meant as a resource for research on the immune response to SARS-CoV-2. The dataset comprised deeply sampled blood TCRbeta repertoires from subjects exposed to, actively infected with, or recovered from COVID-19. Nearly every sample came with metadata listing a de-identified subject ID, COVID-19 status, age in years and sex. Samples were obtained from the ongoing ImmuneRACE study (first 160 participants) and from 1,254 subjects provided by 6 global collaborators. The material from the prospective study consisted of cDNA or gDNA derived from T cells, B-cell-depleted T cells, or PBMCs. Where available, HLA class I and class II types were taken from metadata supplied by the sample provider and were not determined by assay-based typing.

What the research found in general, with its limitations: The amount of clinical and demographic metadata varied by source and participant and was provided uncurated.

Each collaborating institution followed its own protocols to collect whole blood in K2EDTA tubes. For TCRbeta analysis, collaborators shipped samples as frozen whole blood, isolated PBMCs, or DNA extracted from either of those sample types. From V the trimming removes 8 bases and from J it removes 2 bases, while the gene matches leave 5 bases of the junction unaccounted for. Measured from the cysteine to the phenylalanine, the CDR3 is 13 residues long. The read is trimmed to its CDR3 DNA, 39 bases read in frame from base 1. For CDR1 and CDR2, the germline V gene lists MDHEN and SYDVKM. TCRbeta CDR3 regions were amplified from genomic DNA using the immunoSEQ Assay, a bias-controlled multiplex PCR. The original pipeline was this. Within the assay, amplification of reference gene primers was used to estimate how many nucleated cells each sample contained. To quantify the absolute abundance of each unique TCRbeta CDR3 rearrangement, sequence reads were collapsed and filtered. For each sample, productive Simpson clonality was calculated as the square root of Simpson's diversity index over productive rearrangements. Sourced from immuneACCESS, this table was stored by TCRdb with only in-frame sequences that have V and J called. A share of the clones is absent; for the studies checked, an unresolved V gene accounts for under half, and the remainder has no known explanation. The V and J calls and the clone size are those of that table, but D and trimming were determined from the DNA. This sample lists roughly 200,000 clones; more than 65% were detected once. Clones ranked in the top ten supply about 4.5% of the sample.

With respect to this clone: Its target antigen remains unknown. The sample holds no much larger clone one base away, and base qualities are not on file.

The V and J segments used are TRBV28 and TRBJ2-7; 8 bases in the junction line up with TRBD1. This TCR derives from a man between 50 and 59 years old with active or convalescent COVID-19. The sample taken for sequencing was peripheral blood. Read as DNA, the sequence is TGTGCCAGCCTGGACAGGGCCGCCTACGAGCAGTACTTC. This gives the protein CASLDRAAYEQYF.